Listed here are 30 T cell receptor beta chains from one sample, sequenced in a study of identical twins. TCRdb processed the 5' RACE reads anew with MiXCR; each CDR3 protein has one entry. The data contain 540,000 or so distinct CDR3 sequences, about 20% of them singletons. These data are also associated with another study on yellow fever vaccine responses in identical twins.

Sample: CD4+ T cells sorted from blood. The receptor source for this set is a woman aged 18-30 years in good health.

This clonotype was seen a few times. The gene calls are TRBV5-6 and TRBJ2-5, with 10 bases identical to TRBD1. The CDR3 has 14 amino acids. CDR1 is SGHDT and CDR2 is YYEEEE in the germline V gene. Trimming cost V 1 base and J 5 bases; bases outside gene matches: 2. CDR3 amino acids: CASSLWTGGETQYF. DNA of the CDR3: TGTGCCAGCAGCTTGTGGACAGGGGGGGAGACCCAGTACTTC.

At least ten counts were recorded for this clonotype. V usage is TRBV4-1 and J usage is TRBJ2-3; the D is unclear. Trimming took off 0 bases at V and 2 bases at J, with 9 bases between the two ends. This CDR3 comprises 15 residues. The germline CDR1 and CDR2 sequences are MGHRA and YSYEKL. The CDR3: CASSQDGLNTDTQYF. DNA for the CDR3: TGCGCCAGCAGCCAAGATGGGTTAAACACAGATACGCAGTATTTT.

This clonotype was seen only a few times. This chain joins TRBV6-1 and TRBJ1-1; D might be TRBD1 (6 bases). V was pared by 7 bases and J by 0 bases, with 18 bases between. This CDR3 has 16 amino acids. Germline V gene sequence: CDR1 MNHNS, CDR2 SASEGT. DNA of the CDR3: TGTGCCAGCACAGCACAGGGACCTACCATGAACACTGAAGCTTTCTTT. This gives the protein CASTAQGPTMNTEAFF.

The chain has TRBV5-1 and TRBJ2-1; the match to TRBD2 covers 8 bases. Germline CDR1 reads SGHRS; CDR2 reads YFSETQ. The CDR3 contains 16 residues. The ends lost 4 bases at V and 7 bases at J; junction bases unmatched: 13. The CDR3 reads CASSQISSGVANEQFF. The CDR3 DNA follows: TGCGCCAGCAGCCAGATCAGTAGCGGGGTAGCGAATGAGCAGTTCTTC.

This clonotype was seen a handful of times. V and J are TRBV12-3 or TRBV12-4 and TRBJ2-1; 8 nucleotides align to TRBD1. The CDR3 consists of 17 residues. V was pared by 1 base and J by 0 bases, with 5 bases of the junction left unmatched. In DNA, the CDR3 is TGTGCCAGCAGTTTAGGGAAGGGACAGGTCTCCTACAATGAGCAGTTCTTC. Amino acids: CASSLGKGQVSYNEQFF.

This clonotype occurred a few times. The chain links TRBV6-1 to TRBJ1-1; no firm D call. There are 12 residues in the CDR3. The V gene's germline CDR1 is MNHNS and CDR2 SASEGT. With 7 bases removed from V and 8 bases from J, the gap between germline ends came to 14 bases. Here the CDR3 reads CASKIKADEAFF. Here the CDR3 DNA reads TGTGCCAGCAAGATAAAGGCAGACGAAGCTTTCTTT.

The table lists this clonotype with a few counts. The V gene is TRBV10-2, the J gene TRBJ1-5; D unclear. The CDR3 is 13 residues long. V was cut by 8 bases and J by 7 bases, with 15 bases left in between. The germline V gene has CDR1 WSHSY and CDR2 SAAADI. CDR3 in amino acids: CASAEGFVQPQHF. The CDR3 DNA follows: TGCGCCAGCGCGGAAGGTTTCGTACAGCCCCAGCATTTT.

This clonotype was seen at least ten times. J is TRBJ1-1 and V is TRBV7-9; D is unclear. CDR3 length: 12 amino acids. Germline CDR1 reads SEHNR; CDR2 reads FQNEAQ (reference sequence). V was pared by 1 base and J by 7 bases, with 7 bases between. CDR3: CASSLVGYEAFF. Here the CDR3 DNA reads TGTGCCAGCAGCTTAGTGGGTTATGAAGCTTTCTTT.

This clonotype came up a few times. The J gene is TRBJ2-5, the V gene TRBV20-1; 10 nucleotides match TRBD2. Losses at the gene ends were 4 bases for V and 5 bases for J; bases not matched to a gene: 7. This CDR3 has 14 residues. Germline V lookup: CDR1 DFQATT, CDR2 SNEGSKA (reference sequence). The CDR3 coding sequence is TGCAGTGCTAAAAGCGGGGGGGCCCGTGAGACCCAGTACTTC. Protein: CSAKSGGARETQYF.

This clonotype was recorded a few times. The chain uses TRBV12-3 or TRBV12-4 and TRBJ1-2; D ambiguous. The CDR3 runs 12 residues. V was pared by 0 bases and J by 13 bases, with 12 bases between. In DNA, the CDR3 is TGTGCCAGCAGTTTAGCGCTCGAGGGAACCACCTTC. It translates to CASSLALEGTTF.

This clonotype appeared a few times. The rearrangement links TRBV5-1 to TRBJ1-6, with 9 bases matching TRBD1. CDR1 is SGHRS, CDR2 YFSETQ, per germline. V lost 2 bases to trimming and J lost 7 bases; unmatched junction nucleotides: 7. The length of the CDR3 is 16 residues. CDR3 in amino acids: CASSLQGARFNSPLHF. CDR3 nucleotides: TGCGCCAGCAGCTTACAGGGGGCGCGTTTCAATTCACCCCTCCACTTT.

This clonotype was seen a handful of times. The DNA for the CDR3 is TGCGCCAGCAGCTTAACAGGCGTCTCCTACGAGCAGTACTTC. Translating gives CASSLTGVSYEQYF. The chain is built from TRBV5-1 and TRBJ2-7, with a tentative D call TRBD1 (5 bases). The CDR3 covers 14 residues. Trimming stripped 2 bases from V and 0 bases from J, with 9 bases between. Per the germline V gene, CDR1 is SGHRS and CDR2 is YFSETQ.

The rearrangement uses TRBV5-1 and TRBJ2-7; D is ambiguous. Trimming took 4 bases from V and 6 from J, leaving 17 bases between them. This CDR3 is built from 14 residues. CDR1 and CDR2 from the germline V gene are SGHRS and YFSETQ. The CDR3 DNA is TGCGCCAGCAGCAATACAACCAACAGCAGCGAGCAGTACTTC. It translates to CASSNTTNSSEQYF. The full variable domain, in which reference TRBV5-1 and TRBJ2-7 provide the parts outside the CDR3, is KAGVTQTPRYLIKTRGQQVTLSCSPISGHRSVSWYQQTPGQGLQFLFEYFSETQRNKGNFPGRFSGRQFSNSRSEMNVSTLELGDSALYLCASSNTTNSSEQYFGPGTRLTVT.

This clonotype was counted ten times or more. V gene TRBV5-1 combines with J gene TRBJ2-7; perhaps TRBD2 as D (5 bases). V was shortened by 3 bases and J by 2 bases, with 6 bases between the two germline ends. The CDR3 length is 12 residues. The V gene's germline CDR1 is SGHRS and CDR2 YFSETQ. CDR3 sequence: CASSSGTYEQYF. The CDR3 DNA reads as TGCGCCAGCAGCTCCGGGACCTACGAGCAGTACTTC.

This clonotype was observed a handful of times. The chain has TRBV24-1 and TRBJ2-1; no clear D. The V end was cut by 3 bases, the J end by 7 bases, with 15 bases between. Germline values: CDR1 KGHDR, CDR2 SFDVKD. This CDR3 contains 15 residues. CDR3: CATSDTIAGRNEQFF. The CDR3 DNA reads as TGTGCCACCAGTGATACCATCGCAGGAAGAAATGAGCAGTTCTTC.

V and J are TRBV5-1 and TRBJ2-2; maybe TRBD1 (6 bases). V was pared by 0 bases and J by 7 bases, with 16 bases between. The CDR3 length is 16 residues. Germline V gives CDR1 SGHRS, CDR2 YFSETQ. The CDR3 protein is CASSLGQVFNSGELFF. The CDR3 region has the DNA TGCGCCAGCAGCTTGGGACAGGTCTTTAATAGCGGGGAGCTGTTTTTT.

The chain is built from TRBV24-1 and TRBJ2-7; 7 nucleotides match TRBD2. Germline V gene sequence: CDR1 KGHDR, CDR2 SFDVKD. With 5 bases clipped from V and 0 bases from J, the junction kept 3 bases outside the gene matches. This CDR3 spans 14 amino acids. The CDR3 here is CATSVGGSSYEQYF. CDR3 nucleotides: TGTGCCACCAGTGTGGGCGGGAGCTCCTACGAGCAGTACTTC.

This clonotype was counted a few times. The genes are TRBV5-1 and TRBJ2-1, with no clear D. In germline, CDR1 is SGHRS, CDR2 YFSETQ. V was cut by 8 bases and J by 12 bases, with 6 bases left in between. This CDR3 has 8 residues. CDR3 nucleotide sequence: TGCGCCAGGCCTTTGCAGTTCTTC. Its protein product is CARPLQFF.

This clonotype was seen a few times. This chain links TRBV6-1 with TRBJ2-1, with TRBD2 matching over 7 bases. Per germline, CDR1 MNHNS and CDR2 SASEGT. The V gene end was trimmed by 0 bases and the J gene end by 4 bases; junction bases not matched to a gene: 6. CDR3 length: 16 amino acids. CDR3 coding DNA: TGTGCCAGCAGTGAAGCGCCAGCGGGAAAATACAATGAGCAGTTCTTC. This codes for CASSEAPAGKYNEQFF.

This chain uses TRBV7-9 with TRBJ2-5; weak D call: TRBD2 (6 bases). The CDR3 length is 15 residues. Trimming removed 6 bases at V and 2 bases at J, with 16 bases between. Looked up from germline, CDR1 is SEHNR and CDR2 is FQNEAQ (reference sequence). CDR3 in amino acids: CASSRNPSVQETQYF. The CDR3 region has the DNA TGTGCCAGCAGTCGTAACCCTAGCGTACAAGAGACCCAGTACTTC.

In its sample, this clonotype was seen a few times. The chain is built from TRBV12-3 or TRBV12-4 and TRBJ2-1; D could derive from TRBD1 or TRBD2 (5 bases each). V lost 3 bases and J 2 bases, leaving 11 bases between the germline ends. This CDR3 has 15 amino acids. The CDR3 coding sequence is TGTGCCAGCAGTTTTGAGGGGTACACCTACAATGAGCAGTTCTTC. Protein product: CASSFEGYTYNEQFF.

CDR3 residues: CAVTISGVNSYNEQFF. CDR3 coding DNA: TGTGCCGTAACAATAAGCGGGGTGAACTCCTACAATGAGCAGTTCTTC. The V call is TRBV10-3, the J call TRBJ2-1; 7 bases align to TRBD2. Germline V gives CDR1 ENHRY, CDR2 SYGVKD. V trimming: 11 bases; J trimming: 0 bases; junction bases outside the gene matches: 13. CDR3 length: 16 amino acids.

V gene TRBV24-1 combines with J gene TRBJ2-1; D tentatively fits TRBD1 or TRBD2 (5 bases each). V lost 2 bases to trimming and J lost 15 bases, with 16 bases between them. The germline V gene encodes CDR1 KGHDR and CDR2 SFDVKD. The CDR3 contains 13 residues. CDR3 protein: CATSDSRGGLRFF. DNA for the CDR3: TGTGCCACCAGTGATTCCCGGGGCGGCCTACGGTTCTTC.

This sequence joins TRBV20-1 and TRBJ2-7; possibly TRBD2 for D (5 bases). Germline V gene sequence: CDR1 DFQATT, CDR2 SNEGSKA (reference sequence). The CDR3 consists of 14 residues. Deletions cut 0 bases from V and 4 bases from J, with 13 bases between. CDR3 in DNA: TGCAGTGCTAGAGATCCCGGGGTCTCATACGAGCAGTACTTC. As protein: CSARDPGVSYEQYF.

This clonotype was counted between two and nine times. The chain carries TRBV20-1 and TRBJ2-1; maybe TRBD2 (6 bases). Trimming left V 1 base short and J 4 bases short, with 8 bases between. Germline CDR1 is DFQATT and CDR2 is SNEGSKA (reference sequence). This CDR3 region has 13 residues. CDR3 sequence reads: CSARASGYNEQFF. As DNA, the CDR3 is TGCAGTGCTAGAGCCAGCGGGTACAATGAGCAGTTCTTC.

The chain links TRBV20-1 to TRBJ2-7; maybe TRBD2 (6 bases). The CDR3 is 14 residues long. V was trimmed by 1 base and J by 0 bases, leaving 10 bases between them. Germline V gene data show CDR1 as DFQATT and CDR2 as SNEGSKA (reference sequence). The CDR3, as DNA: TGCAGTGCTAGAGGACTAGTTACCTCCTACGAGCAGTACTTC. Amino acid sequence: CSARGLVTSYEQYF.

V and J are TRBV24-1 and TRBJ2-3; D is uncertain. The CDR3 has 16 residues. Germline CDR1 and CDR2: KGHDR and SFDVKD. Trimming took off 4 bases at V and 0 bases at J, with 13 bases between the two ends. The CDR3 is CATSDPDALSTDTQYF. CDR3 nucleotides: TGTGCCACCAGTGACCCCGACGCGTTAAGCACAGATACGCAGTATTTT.

The V call is TRBV12-3 or TRBV12-4, the J call TRBJ2-7; TRBD1 or TRBD2 may be the D gene (6 bases each). The length of the CDR3 is 14 residues. With 7 bases removed from V and 2 bases from J, the gap between germline ends came to 15 bases. This CDR3 is CASTLAGQPYEQYF. The CDR3 DNA is TGTGCCAGCACCCTCGCGGGACAACCCTACGAGCAGTACTTC.

In this sample, this clonotype turned up a few times. V usage is TRBV12-3 or TRBV12-4 and J usage is TRBJ2-1; D not certain. CDR3 size: 13 residues. Between the trimmed V and J ends, which lost 6 bases and 9 bases, there was a span of 15 bases. CDR3 bases: TGTGCCAGCAGAGCTGACCCCCCGGCTGAGCAGTTCTTC. This encodes CASRADPPAEQFF.

This clonotype was counted only a few times. The genes are TRBV28 and TRBJ2-1; TRBD2 matches at 10 bases. Germline V CDR1 and CDR2: MDHEN, SYDVKM. Trimming removed 6 bases from V and 0 bases from J; junction bases left unmatched: 5. This CDR3 region has 16 residues. In DNA form, the CDR3 reads TGTGCCAGCAGCACTAGCGGGGCTAACTCCTACAATGAGCAGTTCTTC. This translates into CASSTSGANSYNEQFF.